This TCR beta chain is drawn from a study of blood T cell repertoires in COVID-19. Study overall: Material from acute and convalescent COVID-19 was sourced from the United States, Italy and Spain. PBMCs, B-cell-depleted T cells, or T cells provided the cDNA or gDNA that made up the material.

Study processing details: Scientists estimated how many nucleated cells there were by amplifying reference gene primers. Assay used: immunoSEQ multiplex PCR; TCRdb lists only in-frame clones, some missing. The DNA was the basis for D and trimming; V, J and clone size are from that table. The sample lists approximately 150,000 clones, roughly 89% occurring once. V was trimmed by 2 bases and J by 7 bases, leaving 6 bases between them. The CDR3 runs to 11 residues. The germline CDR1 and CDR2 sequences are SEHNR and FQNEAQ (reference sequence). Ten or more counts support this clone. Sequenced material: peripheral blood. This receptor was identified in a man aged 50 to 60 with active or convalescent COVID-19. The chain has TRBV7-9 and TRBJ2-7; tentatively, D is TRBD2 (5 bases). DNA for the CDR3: TGTGCCAGCAGCTTATCGGGGGAGCAGTACTTC. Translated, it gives CASSLSGEQYF. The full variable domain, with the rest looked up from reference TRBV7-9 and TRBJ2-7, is DTGVSQNPRHKITKRGQNVTFRCDPISEHNRLYWYRQTLGQGPEFLTYFQNEAQLEKSRLLSDRFSAERPKGSFSTLEIQRTEQGDSAMYLCASSLSGEQYFGPGTRLTVT.